The sequence of this T cell receptor beta chain was determined in a study of blood T cells in healthy people across ages. The study, taken as a whole, reports: Long-lived donors exceeded aged donors in naive CD4+ cells and diversity. Diversity was estimated from one million T cells, and these estimates were considered underestimates.

Total RNA was extracted at no less than 6 micrograms per sample. Primed by a sample-barcoded 5' primer and a J-beta primer mix, a second PCR proceeded for about 6 to 12 cycles. A single record per CDR3 protein comes from TCRdb applying MiXCR to the 5' RACE reads. The table lists under 2 million distinct CDR3 sequences, roughly 30% of them singletons. Germline V lookup: CDR1 DFQATT, CDR2 SNEGSKA (reference sequence). J was trimmed by 5 bases and V by 6 bases; bases with no gene match: 11. This CDR3 spans 15 amino acids. In its sample, this clonotype was seen a few times. Antigen unknown. This TCR was recovered from a woman aged 25-40 years in good health. The rearrangement joins TRBV20-1 to TRBJ2-5, with TRBD2 matching 11 bases. Sequencing was carried out using blood. The CDR3 region has the DNA TGCAGTGCCAACGGACTAGCGGGCGGTGGGGAGACCCAGTACTTC. Protein sequence: CSANGLAGGGETQYF.